The next 11 T cell receptor beta chains were all read from a single sample in a study of blood T cell repertoires in COVID-19. Assay used: immunoSEQ multiplex PCR; TCRdb lists only in-frame clones, some missing. The sample shows 300,000 to 350,000 clones, more than 80% of them seen only once. The specimen was peripheral blood. The receptors were sampled from a woman aged 25 to 39 with COVID-19, enrolled during active disease.

This clone was detected once. V gene TRBV18 combines with J gene TRBJ1-4; 7 nucleotides align to TRBD1. CDR1 is KGHSH and CDR2 is LQKENI in the germline V gene. Losses at the gene ends were 5 bases for V and 5 bases for J; bases not matched to a gene: 8. The CDR3 runs 15 residues. The CDR3 here is CASSSQTGNNEKLFF. The CDR3 coding sequence is TGTGCCAGCTCATCCCAGACAGGGAACAATGAAAAACTGTTTTTT.

The chain is built from TRBV7-9 and TRBJ1-2, with TRBD1 matching 9 bases. Germline V gene lookup returns CDR1 SEHNR and CDR2 FQNEAQ (reference sequence). V shed 5 bases and J 3 bases; nucleotides not matched to a gene: 10. The CDR3 is 16 amino acids. CDR3 loop: CASSILPGQGDYGYTF. CDR3 bases: TGTGCCAGCAGCATCCTACCGGGACAGGGTGACTATGGCTACACCTTC.

The chain joins TRBV28 to TRBJ1-1; 9 bases align to TRBD1. Germline V gene data show CDR1 as MDHEN and CDR2 as SYDVKM. The CDR3 loop spans 15 amino acids. V shed 9 bases, J shed 5 bases, and the junction held 13 bases outside the gene matches. The CDR3: CASKLNRGRETEAFF. DNA for the CDR3: TGTGCCAGTAAACTGAACAGGGGGCGCGAGACTGAAGCTTTCTTT.

The chain carries TRBV11-2 and TRBJ1-4, with 7 nucleotides matching TRBD1. This CDR3 region has 15 residues. J lost 8 bases, V lost 4 bases, and 10 bases had no gene match. CDR1 is SGHAT, CDR2 FQNNGV, per germline. The CDR3 here is CASSSHRGGMEKLFF. The CDR3 DNA follows: TGTGCCAGCAGCTCACACAGGGGCGGGATGGAAAAACTGTTTTTT.

The chain links TRBV13 to TRBJ2-7, with D hard to call. V was clipped by 5 bases and J by 0 bases, with 11 bases between them. The CDR3 is 14 amino acids. Germline values: CDR1 PRHDT, CDR2 FYEKMQ (reference sequence). The CDR3 is CASSTRADSYEQYF. DNA of the CDR3: TGTGCCAGCAGCACGCGTGCGGACTCCTACGAGCAGTACTTC.

This clone has a single count. This chain joins TRBV7-9 and TRBJ2-5, with D maybe TRBD2 (5 bases). V was shortened by 6 bases and J by 5 bases, with 13 bases between the two germline ends. The CDR3 runs 13 residues. Germline-derived CDR1 and CDR2 are SEHNR and FQNEAQ (reference sequence). CDR3 in amino acids: CASRLRETETQYF. The CDR3, as DNA: TGTGCCAGCAGGTTACGGGAAACGGAGACCCAGTACTTC.

The V gene is TRBV18, the J gene TRBJ1-6; 7 bases are a match to TRBD1. Germline CDR1 and CDR2: KGHSH and LQKENI. Losses at the gene ends were 1 base for V and 8 bases for J; bases not matched to a gene: 5. The CDR3 totals 15 residues. The CDR3 nucleotides are TGTGCCAGCTCACCACTACAGGGGCAGGATTCACCCCTCCACTTT. It translates to CASSPLQGQDSPLHF.

The V and J genes are TRBV10-1 and TRBJ2-3; 9 nucleotides line up with TRBD2. The CDR3 is made up of 15 amino acids. Trimming cost V 5 bases and J 2 bases; bases outside gene matches: 5. Per germline, CDR1 WNHNN and CDR2 SYGVQD (reference sequence). The CDR3 reads CASSPEGLATDTQYF. Written as DNA, the CDR3 is TGCGCCAGCAGTCCCGAGGGACTAGCCACAGATACGCAGTATTTT.

Comment on this clone: Other nucleotide sequences from this sample produce the same CDR3. This chain uses TRBV2 with TRBJ2-7; D is unresolved. Germline loops: CDR1 SNHLY, CDR2 FYNNEI. The CDR3 extends over 12 amino acids. Deletions cut 3 bases from V and 0 bases from J, with 3 bases between. The CDR3 here is CASSESSYEQYF. The CDR3 nucleotides read TGTGCCAGCAGTGAGAGCTCCTACGAGCAGTACTTC.

The V and J genes are TRBV5-4 and TRBJ1-1; 9 bases are a match to TRBD1. Germline-derived CDR1 and CDR2 are SGHNT and YYREEE (reference sequence). This CDR3 is built from 15 residues. Trimming at V came to 5 bases and at J to 9 bases, leaving 14 bases not matched to a gene. Here the CDR3 DNA reads TGTGCCAGCAGTCTGATCCGGGACAGGGCTCAAAAAGCTTTCTTT. This codes for CASSLIRDRAQKAFF.

The chain uses TRBV19 and TRBJ1-1; D is perhaps TRBD1 (5 bases). The CDR3 is 17 residues long. Germline V gene lookup returns CDR1 LNHDA and CDR2 SQIVND (reference sequence). Trimming left V 10 bases short and J 0 bases short, with 24 bases between. The CDR3 bases are TGTGCCACCGCGGGGCTAAAGAGGGGCTTTGTGAACACTGAAGCTTTCTTT. This encodes CATAGLKRGFVNTEAFF.